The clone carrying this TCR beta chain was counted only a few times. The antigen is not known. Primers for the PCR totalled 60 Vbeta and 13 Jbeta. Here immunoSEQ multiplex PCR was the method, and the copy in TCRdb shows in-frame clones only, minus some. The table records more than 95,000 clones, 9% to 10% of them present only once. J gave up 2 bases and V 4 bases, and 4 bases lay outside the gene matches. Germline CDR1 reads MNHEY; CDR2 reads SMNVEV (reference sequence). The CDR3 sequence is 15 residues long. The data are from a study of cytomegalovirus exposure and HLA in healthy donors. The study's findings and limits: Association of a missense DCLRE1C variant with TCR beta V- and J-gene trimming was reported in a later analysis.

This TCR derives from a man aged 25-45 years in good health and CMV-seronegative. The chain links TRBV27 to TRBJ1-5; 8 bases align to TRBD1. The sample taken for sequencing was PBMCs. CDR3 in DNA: TGTGCCAGCAGTTGGACAGGGAGTGGCAATCAGCCCCAGCATTTT. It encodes CASSWTGSGNQPQHF.